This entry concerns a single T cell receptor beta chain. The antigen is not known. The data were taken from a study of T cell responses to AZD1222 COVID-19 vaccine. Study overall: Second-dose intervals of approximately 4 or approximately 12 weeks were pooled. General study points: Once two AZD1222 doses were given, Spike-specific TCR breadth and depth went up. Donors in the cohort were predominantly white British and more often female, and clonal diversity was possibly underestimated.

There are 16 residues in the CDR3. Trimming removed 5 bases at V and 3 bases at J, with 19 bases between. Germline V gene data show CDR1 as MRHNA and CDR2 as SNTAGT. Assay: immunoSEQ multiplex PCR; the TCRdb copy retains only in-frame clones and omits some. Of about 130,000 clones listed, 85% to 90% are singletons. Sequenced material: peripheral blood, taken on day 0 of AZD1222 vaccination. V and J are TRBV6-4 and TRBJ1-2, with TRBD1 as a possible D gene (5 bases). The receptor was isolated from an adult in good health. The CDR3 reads CASSPRGQGGDYGYTF. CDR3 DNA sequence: TGTGCCAGCAGTCCCCGAGGGCAGGGAGGAGACTATGGCTACACCTTC.